This T cell receptor (beta chain) derives from a study of tumor-infiltrating lymphocytes in primary liver carcinoma. Study-wide results and limits: Researchers found tumor-adjacent and tumor-blood pairs overlapped less than tumor region pairs. Tumors significantly exceeded blood in top-250-clone fraction (p = 0.039).

The tissue used was unsorted bulk material of 20-30 mg. RNA and DNA were co-extracted from it with the AllPrep DNA/RNA mini kit. The patients lived with chronic HBV infection and had not yet received any treatment. The template, about 540 ng total RNA, yielded TCR beta cDNA made with a constant-region primer. TCR beta libraries came from three nested multiplex PCR rounds using slightly modified ARM-PCR. PCR rounds one and two used TRBV1-TRBV30 forward primers with a C-beta reverse primer for 9 to 10 cycles each. TCRdb reanalysed the multiplex PCR reads using MiXCR and keeps one entry per CDR3 protein. The data hold 44,000 or so distinct CDR3 sequences, with 55% to 75% observed a single time. For this clonotype: No antigen is known for it. Its ends do not fully match the called genes, so a read error is possible.

The CDR3 loop spans 13 amino acids. Per germline, CDR1 WSHSY and CDR2 SAAADI. Sequences were obtained from liver tumor tissue from sampling region 5. Subset reported: tumor region T5, tumor centre. This receptor was identified in a man aged 35-49 years with primary liver carcinoma and hepatitis B virus infection. The chain combines TRBV10-2 with TRBJ2-7, with D possibly being TRBD2 (5 bases). The DNA for the CDR3 is TGCGCCAGCACTGAGGGCAGTTCCTACGAGCAGTACTTC. Its translation is CASTEGSSYEQYF.